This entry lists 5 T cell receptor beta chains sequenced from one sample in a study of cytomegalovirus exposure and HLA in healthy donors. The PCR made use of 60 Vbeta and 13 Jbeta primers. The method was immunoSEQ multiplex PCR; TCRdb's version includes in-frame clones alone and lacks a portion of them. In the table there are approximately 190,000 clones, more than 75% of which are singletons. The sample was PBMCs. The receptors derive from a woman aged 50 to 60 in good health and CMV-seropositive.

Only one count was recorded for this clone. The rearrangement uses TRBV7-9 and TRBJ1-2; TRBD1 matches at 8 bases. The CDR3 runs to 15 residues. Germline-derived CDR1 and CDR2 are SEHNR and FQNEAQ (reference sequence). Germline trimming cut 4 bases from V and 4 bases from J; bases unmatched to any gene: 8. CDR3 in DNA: TGTGCCAGCAGCTCAGCAGACAGGGGATTCTATGGCTACACCTTC. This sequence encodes CASSSADRGFYGYTF.

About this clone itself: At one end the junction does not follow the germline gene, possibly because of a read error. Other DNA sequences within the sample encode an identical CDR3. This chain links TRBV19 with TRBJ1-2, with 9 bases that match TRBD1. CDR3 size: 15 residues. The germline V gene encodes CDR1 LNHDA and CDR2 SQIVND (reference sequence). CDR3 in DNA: TGTGCCAGTACCCCCGGGACAGGGTTTAATTATGGCTATACCTTC. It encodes CASTPGTGFNYGYTF. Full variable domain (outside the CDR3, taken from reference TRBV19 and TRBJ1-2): DGGITQSPKYLFRKEGQNVTLSCEQNLNHDAMYWYRQDPGQGLRLIYYSQIVNDFQKGDIAEGYSVSREKKESFPLTVTSAQKNPTAFYLCASTPGTGFNYGYTFGSGTRLTVV.

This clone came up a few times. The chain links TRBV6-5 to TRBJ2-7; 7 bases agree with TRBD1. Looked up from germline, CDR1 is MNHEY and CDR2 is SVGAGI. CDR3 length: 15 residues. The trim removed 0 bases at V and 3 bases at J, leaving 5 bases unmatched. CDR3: CASSYSWTGDYEQYF. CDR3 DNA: TGTGCCAGCAGTTACTCGTGGACAGGCGACTACGAGCAGTACTTC.

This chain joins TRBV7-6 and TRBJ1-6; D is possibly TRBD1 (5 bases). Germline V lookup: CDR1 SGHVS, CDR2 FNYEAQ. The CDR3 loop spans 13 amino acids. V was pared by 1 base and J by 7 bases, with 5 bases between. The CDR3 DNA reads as TGTGCCAGCAGCTTAGACAGGAATTCACCCCTCCACTTT. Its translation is CASSLDRNSPLHF.

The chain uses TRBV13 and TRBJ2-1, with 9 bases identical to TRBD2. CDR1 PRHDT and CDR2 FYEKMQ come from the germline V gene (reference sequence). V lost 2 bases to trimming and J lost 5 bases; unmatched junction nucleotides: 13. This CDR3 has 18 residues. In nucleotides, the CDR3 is TGTGCCAGCAGCTTACGGCGACCAGCGGGGGGCCCAAACAATGAGCAGTTCTTC. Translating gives CASSLRRPAGGPNNEQFF. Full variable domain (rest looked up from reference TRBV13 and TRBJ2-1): AAGVIQSPRHLIKEKRETATLKCYPIPRHDTVYWYQQGPGQDPQFLISFYEKMQSDKGSIPDRFSAQQFSDYHSELNMSSLELGDSALYFCASSLRRPAGGPNNEQFFGPGTRLTVL.